This TCR beta chain was recovered during a study of Graves' ophthalmopathy and Graves' hyperthyroidism (dated by TCRdb to the late 2010s). Background on the whole study: A patient counted as having stable hyperthyroidism if there was no progression to ophthalmopathy within 18 months of follow-up. The study used TCR beta repertoire signatures to distinguish Graves' ophthalmopathy from Graves' hyperthyroidism and to predict progression to ophthalmopathy. In total, approximately 140 blood samples were TCR-sequenced: approximately 42 ophthalmopathy, around 75 hyperthyroidism and roughly 17 hyperthyroidism-to-ophthalmopathy patients. A discovery set of more than 90 patients (approximately 42 ophthalmopathy, 57 stable hyperthyroidism) was enrolled to explore V-J signatures distinguishing ophthalmopathy from hyperthyroidism. For independent validation, a separate cohort was made up of around 18 hyperthyroidism patients plus 17 patients who later progressed from hyperthyroidism to ophthalmopathy. In several hyperthyroidism patients, the T-cell repertoires found in thyroid tissue were compared with those found in blood. After sampling, hyperthyroidism patients received methimazole starting at 30 mg daily, and ophthalmopathy patients received high-dose intravenous methylprednisolone.

There are many counts of this clonotype. This clone's antigen is unknown. No clone much larger than this one lies a single base away; base qualities are absent. Broader findings and caveats from the paper: No statistical method was used to predetermine the sample size, and group allocation was not hidden from the investigators. In validation, the model predicted ophthalmopathy progression with nearly 71% sensitivity and around 72% specificity; 12 predicted patients were CT-confirmed with GO in a median of approximately 6.2 months. In cross-validation, the 13-signature model distinguished ophthalmopathy from stable hyperthyroidism with nearly 90% sensitivity and 81.08% specificity, while in the test set the corresponding values were about 80% and 75%. Most expanded thyroid clonotypes with a frequency above 0.001 also appeared in blood, which suggests that blood repertoires may reflect the immune response in the thyroid.

Patients with hyperthyroidism were aged 18 to 65 years, had been newly diagnosed, and had a disease duration of less than 2 months. Patients with other autoimmune diseases, uncontrolled infections, pregnancy or lactation were excluded. Clinical symptoms, serum thyroxine, TRAb, thyroid ultrasound and orbital computed tomography were used for diagnosis. Trizol reagent was used to extract the total RNA, and its quality was then checked on an Agilent 2100 Bioanalyzer. For repertoire sequencing, TCR beta CDR3 regions were amplified from RNA transcripts. A first-round RT-PCR used HTBI primers with the Qiagen OneStep RT-PCR kit, followed by a second-round multiplex PCR, size selection and purification. Libraries were sequenced paired-end with 100 bp reads on an Illumina HiSeq2000. In the paper's pipeline: Reads were processed with SOAPnuke, discarding reads with adapters, uncalled bases, mean Phred below 15, or no exact constant-primer or identifier match. High-quality paired reads were merged with COPE v1.2.5. Each unique nucleotide sequence was treated as a clonotype, and MiTCR v1.1 was used to align the clonotypes to the IMGT TRB V, D and J references. The analysis was limited to V-J combinations with a frequency above 0.0001, which together covered over 99% of the repertoires. For each V-J combination, a TCR clonal expansion and chaos score was defined as the ratio of F50 clonal expansion to chaos observed in the TCRdist matrix. Welch's t-statistics and random forest were used to reduce features to about a dozen V-J combinations, which were fed into a naive Bayes classifier. Thyroid-blood repertoire similarity was quantified with the Morisita-Horn index. TCRdb's own reprocessing of the public reads used fastp at Q25 and MiXCR and kept productive beta chains. All rows with the same CDR3 protein become a single entry with the most common DNA and genes. The authors' filters were not applied to this entry. Across this sample there are over a million distinct CDR3 sequences, with about 36% seen only once. Around 10% of the sample goes to the ten largest clones.

The CDR3, cysteine through phenylalanine, is 13 amino acids long. The DNA shown is the 39-base CDR3, in frame from base 1. Cut back by 2 bases and 4 bases, the V and J ends lie 9 bases apart. The germline V gene yields SGHDN for CDR1 and FVKESK for CDR2. Sequenced sample: peripheral blood or thyroid tissue (not recorded which). The sequence came from an adult man with Graves' hyperthyroidism. The sequence links TRBV14 to TRBJ2-7; TRBD1 is a weak D gene call, 6 bases matching. CDR3 region: CASSQTTGYEQYF. Read as DNA, the sequence is TGTGCCAGCAGCCAAACCACAGGGTACGAGCAGTACTTC.